This T cell receptor (beta chain) was sequenced for a study of CD8 T cells in Susac syndrome. V gave up 6 bases and J gave up 1 base, with 9 bases separating them. Germline V gives CDR1 SQVTM, CDR2 ANQGSEA. The CDR3 is made up of 12 amino acids. An input of about 0.5 to 1 ug of RNA was subjected to reverse transcription using random hexamers. MiXCR, run by TCRdb on the immunoSEQ multiplex PCR reads, gives a single entry per CDR3 protein. The sample records tens of thousands of distinct CDR3 sequences, more than 85% being singletons. J is TRBJ2-5 and V is TRBV29-1; perhaps TRBD2 as D (5 bases). What was sequenced was CD8+ T cells from PBMCs. The clonotype was recovered from a human donor with Susac syndrome. The CDR3 region is CSVPRGQETQYF. CDR3 bases: TGCAGCGTCCCCCGGGGCCAAGAGACCCAGTACTTC.